Presented here are 14 T cell receptor beta chains from one specimen sequenced in a study of T cell repertoires in cytomegalovirus infection. TCRdb passed the reads through MiXCR, listing each CDR3 protein once. The table includes about 920,000 distinct CDR3 sequences, roughly 31% detected once. These receptors' antigens are unknown. The specimen was cultured CD8+ T cells from PBMCs, collected from culture after CMV antigen stimulation. Receptors were obtained from a human donor in good health (CMV status not recorded). Some clones in this sample may be carry-over from other donors' samples.

The chain has TRBV6-5 and TRBJ1-2, with 9 bases that match TRBD1. Per germline, CDR1 MNHEY and CDR2 SVGAGI. The CDR3 runs to 12 residues. V gave up 4 bases and J gave up 7 bases; unmatched junction bases: 1. CDR3 DNA sequence: TGTGCCAGCAGTTGGGACAGGGCTGGCTACACCTTC. Encoded protein: CASSWDRAGYTF.

The genes are TRBV6-1 and TRBJ2-7, with D possibly TRBD1 on 5 matching bases. Between the trimmed V and J ends, which lost 6 bases and 1 base, there was a span of 10 bases. In germline, CDR1 is MNHNS, CDR2 SASEGT. This CDR3 spans 13 amino acids. The CDR3 DNA reads TGTGCCAGCAGCTCCAGGGCTTCCTACGAGCAGTACGTC. It is translated as CASSSRASYEQYV.

The chain has TRBV7-9 and TRBJ2-5; 8 nucleotides agree with TRBD1. CDR1 and CDR2 (germline): SEHNR, FQNEAQ (reference sequence). Trimming cost V 5 bases and J 5 bases; bases outside gene matches: 10. The CDR3 extends over 15 amino acids. The CDR3 nucleotides are TGTGCCAGCAGCCCCACAGGGGGTTCGGCGGAGACCCAGTACTTC. Translating gives CASSPTGGSAETQYF.

Only a few counts were recorded for this clonotype. CDR3 nucleotide sequence: TGTGCCAGTATCGCCCCTATGCGTGGGGAGCTGTTTTTT. Translated: CASIAPMRGELFF. The rearrangement links TRBV19 to TRBJ2-2; D is unresolved. This CDR3 is built from 13 residues. V shed 7 bases and J shed 8 bases, with 14 bases lying between them. Looked up from germline, CDR1 is LNHDA and CDR2 is SQIVND (reference sequence).

This chain joins TRBV28 and TRBJ1-5; 12 bases match TRBD1. The V gene end was trimmed by 7 bases and the J gene end by 6 bases; junction bases not matched to a gene: 10. From germline, CDR1 is MDHEN and CDR2 SYDVKM. The CDR3 consists of 16 residues. Here the CDR3 DNA reads TGTGCCAGCACCTCTGGGGGACAGGGGGCACGTCAGCCCCAGCATTTT. This encodes CASTSGGQGARQPQHF.

The rearrangement uses TRBV7-8 and TRBJ2-7, with D unclear. This CDR3 comprises 13 residues. V lost 5 bases, J lost 7 bases, and 15 bases lay in between. Germline assignment: CDR1 SGHVS and CDR2 FQNEAQ. The CDR3 nucleotides are TGTGCCAGCAGCCCGTCGGTTTTAAGAGAGCAGTACTTC. The encoded protein is CASSPSVLREQYF. The full variable domain, rest sourced from reference TRBV7-8 and TRBJ2-7, is GAGVSQSPRYKVAKRGQDVALRCDPISGHVSLFWYQQALGQGPEFLTYFQNEAQLDKSGLPSDRFFAERPEGSVSTLKIQRTQQEDSAVYLCASSPSVLREQYFGPGTRLTVT.

In this sample, this clonotype turned up a few times. The chain is built from TRBV15 and TRBJ1-2; TRBD1 matches 9 bases. CDR1 and CDR2 (germline): LNHNV, YYDKDF (reference sequence). Trimming took 8 bases from V and 3 from J; bases not matched to a gene: 10. The CDR3 contains 15 residues. CDR3: CATLGVRDRDYGYTF. For the CDR3, the DNA is TGTGCCACCCTCGGGGTCAGGGACAGGGACTATGGCTACACCTTC.

The CDR3 spells CASSYSRSPNTEAFF. Here the CDR3 DNA reads TGTGCCAGCAGTTACTCGAGATCCCCGAACACTGAAGCTTTCTTT. This sequence joins TRBV6-8 and TRBJ1-1, with D uncertain. The CDR3 totals 15 residues. From germline, CDR1 is MNHGY and CDR2 SAAAGT. V was pared by 0 bases and J by 1 base, with 9 bases between.

In its sample, this clonotype was seen a few times. This rearrangement joins TRBV10-2 to TRBJ1-1; D is unclear. Germline V gene sequence: CDR1 WSHSY, CDR2 SAAADI. V lost 5 bases and J 0 bases, leaving 7 bases between the germline ends. The CDR3 has 13 amino acids. The CDR3 region has the DNA TGCGCCAGCAGTCAGATCATGAACACTGAAGCTTTCTTT. Protein: CASSQIMNTEAFF.

V usage is TRBV19 and J usage is TRBJ1-4; tentatively, D is TRBD1 (5 bases). This CDR3 spans 16 amino acids. Germline values: CDR1 LNHDA, CDR2 SQIVND (reference sequence). Trimming took 3 bases from V and 10 from J, leaving 21 bases between them. CDR3 loop: CASSIQRYGAVRKLFF. In DNA form, the CDR3 reads TGTGCCAGTAGTATTCAGCGATACGGGGCAGTGAGAAAACTGTTTTTT.

Ten or more counts support this clonotype. The chain is built from TRBV7-8 and TRBJ2-1; D call uncertain. The CDR3 spans 16 residues. Germline V lookup: CDR1 SGHVS, CDR2 FQNEAQ. The ends were cut back, 1 base at V and 0 bases at J, with 10 bases in the middle. The CDR3 region is CASSLEWASSYNEQFF. The DNA for the CDR3 is TGTGCCAGCAGCTTAGAGTGGGCGAGCTCCTACAATGAGCAGTTCTTC.

The chain links TRBV9 to TRBJ1-4; D is undetermined. V gave up 3 bases and J gave up 11 bases, with 14 bases separating them. Germline CDR1 SGDLS, CDR2 YYNGEE. This CDR3 spans 13 amino acids. In DNA, the CDR3 is TGTGCCAGCAGCGCCCCGGACCTGCCCAAACTGTTTTTT. Its translation: CASSAPDLPKLFF.

A few counts support this clonotype. This chain links TRBV4-1 with TRBJ2-2; perhaps TRBD1 as D (6 bases). Between the trimmed V and J ends, which lost 1 base and 0 bases, there was a span of 9 bases. Germline CDR1 is MGHRA and CDR2 is YSYEKL. The length of the CDR3 is 16 residues. The CDR3 protein is CASSQGQASNTGELFF. DNA of the CDR3: TGCGCCAGCAGCCAAGGACAGGCGTCGAACACCGGGGAGCTGTTTTTT.

The chain recombines TRBV19 with TRBJ1-1; tentatively, D is TRBD1 (6 bases). This CDR3 has 16 residues. Germline CDR1 is LNHDA and CDR2 is SQIVND (reference sequence). Trimming left V 1 base short and J 0 bases short, with 12 bases between. The CDR3 protein is CASSIGFGTMNTEAFF. In nucleotides, the CDR3 is TGTGCCAGTAGTATAGGGTTCGGGACAATGAACACTGAAGCTTTCTTT.